This T cell receptor (beta chain) emerged from a study of OX40 agonist ivuxolimab in advanced cancers. About the study: Prior therapy, whether anti-PD-1, anti-PD-L1 or anti-CTLA-4, was allowed, and 40% had some.

The CDR3 covers 15 residues. Deletions cut 0 bases from V and 5 bases from J, with 13 bases between. Per germline, CDR1 MGHDK and CDR2 SYGVNS. Here immunoSEQ multiplex PCR was the method, and the copy in TCRdb shows in-frame clones only, minus some. The sample has fewer than 95,000 clones; approximately 90% are singletons. V and J are TRBV25-1 and TRBJ1-1; D unclear. The TCR comes from an adult with an advanced solid tumor such as melanoma, head and neck, liver or kidney cancer. The starting material was CD4+ or CD8+ T cells sorted from blood, obtained in a trial of the OX40 agonist ivuxolimab. CDR3 coding DNA: TGTGCCAGCAGTGAATACGGCGCGTGGCCTACTGAAGCTTTCTTT. Translating gives CASSEYGAWPTEAFF.